This TCR beta chain was retrieved from a study of blood T cell repertoires in COVID-19. Across the whole study: The cDNA or gDNA used as material had been derived from T cells, B-cell-depleted T cells, or PBMCs.

The germline V gene encodes CDR1 LGHDT and CDR2 YNNKEL (reference sequence). The CDR3 has 18 residues. V shed 2 bases and J 6 bases; nucleotides not matched to a gene: 12. Authors' processing steps: How many nucleated cells were present was estimated from reference gene primer amplification. Sequenced by immunoSEQ multiplex PCR; TCRdb stores in-frame clones only, minus some. Clonal size and the V and J genes are those of that table, whereas D and trimming came from the DNA. The table has around 98,000 clones, nearly 90% seen once. The source material was peripheral blood. The source is a man between 65 and 85 years old with acute or convalescent COVID-19. V usage is TRBV3-1 (or the pseudogene TRBV3-2) and J usage is TRBJ1-6, with 8 bases matching TRBD1. CDR3 coding DNA: TGTGCCAGCAGCCAACTCAGAGGGCAGGGGGCCCTTAATTCACCCCTCCACTTT. This codes for CASSQLRGQGALNSPLHF.